This TCR beta chain was profiled in a study of blood T cell repertoires in COVID-19. The wider study: The cDNA or gDNA used as material had been derived from T cells, B-cell-depleted T cells, or PBMCs.

Per germline, CDR1 SGHDN and CDR2 FVKESK. Trimming at V came to 1 base and at J to 13 bases, leaving 6 bases not matched to a gene. CDR3 length: 12 residues. Individuals aged about 18 to 89 years were recruited from roughly 22 US areas. Cohort 3 recovery required two negative PCRs, clearance, or symptom resolution. Source study methods: By means of reference gene primer amplification, nucleated cell counts were estimated. Sequencing was performed with immunoSEQ multiplex PCR; in TCRdb, only in-frame clones are kept and a portion is missing. V, J and clone size derive from that table, while D and trimming were established from the DNA sequence. The sample shows a few hundred thousand clones, around 89% of them seen only once.

Sequenced sample: PBMCs or T cells enriched from blood (not recorded which). The rearrangement links TRBV14 to TRBJ1-2, with 7 bases aligning to TRBD1. The source is a woman between 18 and 29 years old who had recovered from COVID-19. The DNA for the CDR3 is TGTGCCAGCAGCCAAGGTGGGCCAGGGGGCACCTTC. Encoded protein: CASSQGGPGGTF.